Each of the 28 T cell receptor beta chains below was sequenced from the same sample in a study of monozygotic twins with inflammatory bowel disease. TCRdb reprocessed the 5' RACE reads; each CDR3 protein has one entry and no DNA is given. The sample yields 400,000 or so distinct CDR3 sequences, of which the top ten take up 2.4%. Sequences were obtained from blood. These receptors came from a human donor with ulcerative colitis or Crohn's disease, or a healthy co-twin of an affected twin (not recorded which).

The V and J genes are TRBV5-1 and TRBJ2-1. This CDR3 has 13 residues. Germline V lookup: CDR1 SGHRS, CDR2 YFSETQ. This CDR3 is CASSLVFSNEQFF. Together with reference TRBV5-1 and TRBJ2-1, the CDR3 gives the full variable domain: KAGVTQTPRYLIKTRGQQVTLSCSPISGHRSVSWYQQTPGQGLQFLFEYFSETQRNKGNFPGRFSGRQFSNSRSEMNVSTLELGDSALYLCASSLVFSNEQFFGPGTRLTVL.

The chain joins TRBV5-5 to TRBJ2-2; the TCRdb call, TRBD2, lacks DNA for checking. Germline loops: CDR1 SGHKS, CDR2 YYEKEE (reference sequence). CDR3 length: 16 amino acids. CDR3 loop: CASSLDWTKYTGELFF.

The chain joins TRBV5-5 to TRBJ1-5. Germline V gene lookup returns CDR1 SGHKS and CDR2 YYEKEE (reference sequence). The CDR3 has 15 amino acids. CDR3 in amino acids: CASSLDRVNNQPQHF.

The chain combines TRBV29-1 with TRBJ1-1; TCRdb names TRBD1, which stays unverified in the absence of DNA. The V gene's germline CDR1 is SQVTM and CDR2 ANQGSEA. The CDR3 sequence is 13 residues long. CDR3: CSVDGQGGTEAFF.

The genes are TRBV20-1 and TRBJ2-5. This CDR3 is built from 14 residues. Germline loops: CDR1 DFQATT, CDR2 SNEGSKA (reference sequence). The chain's CDR3 is CSAREVRYQETQYF.

The rearrangement links TRBV6-6 to TRBJ1-2; TCRdb selects TRBD1, and the lack of DNA leaves this call unchecked. The CDR3 consists of 14 residues. Germline CDR1 MNHNY, CDR2 SVGAGI (reference sequence). CDR3 loop: CASSSMDRSSGYTF.

This chain's CDR3 is CASIGFSYNEQFF. The V and J genes are TRBV6-1 and TRBJ2-1. The V gene's germline CDR1 is MNHNS and CDR2 SASEGT. The CDR3 has 13 amino acids.

This chain uses TRBV12-3 or TRBV12-4 with TRBJ2-3; checking the TCRdb D call of TRBD2 is not possible without DNA. The CDR3 contains 15 residues. This CDR3 reads CASSSGDFYTDTQYF.

J is TRBJ1-2 and V is TRBV5-1. Germline CDR1 is SGHRS and CDR2 is YFSETQ. The CDR3 contains 15 residues. The CDR3 here is CASSLAAASNYGYTF.

The V gene is TRBV6-1, the J gene TRBJ2-7; TCRdb's assignment of TRBD1 cannot be checked, as there is no DNA. The CDR3 loop spans 15 amino acids. Germline V gene sequence: CDR1 MNHNS, CDR2 SASEGT. Here the CDR3 reads CASMWGDNRSYEQYF.

The V call is TRBV29-1, the J call TRBJ2-7; the TRBD2 assignment by TCRdb is unverifiable without DNA. The germline gives CDR1 SQVTM, CDR2 ANQGSEA. This CDR3 is built from 14 residues. The CDR3: CSVVDRSLSYEQYF.

This CDR3 is CASSSGTLLYNEQFF. The chain is built from TRBV7-2 and TRBJ2-1; no DNA is available, so the TRBD2 call from TCRdb remains unchecked. CDR3 size: 15 residues. The V gene's germline CDR1 is SGHTA and CDR2 FQGNSA.

The rearrangement uses TRBV12-3 or TRBV12-4 and TRBJ1-2; absent DNA, TCRdb's TRBD1 call cannot be checked. The CDR3 has 14 amino acids. CDR3 sequence reads: CASSKRQGAGGYTF.

This rearrangement joins TRBV12-3 or TRBV12-4 to TRBJ2-3; TCRdb picks TRBD1, but there is no DNA to check that call. The CDR3 has 16 residues. The CDR3 sequence is CASSSAGGSFLDTQYF.

The V and J genes are TRBV27 and TRBJ1-1. Germline assignment: CDR1 MNHEY and CDR2 SMNVEV (reference sequence). This CDR3 is 12 amino acids long. The chain's CDR3 is CASRSPNTEAFF.

The V and J genes are TRBV12-3 or TRBV12-4 and TRBJ2-3; TCRdb outputs TRBD1, but without DNA this stays unchecked. The CDR3 is made up of 16 amino acids. The CDR3: CASSPGQGAPGDTQYF.

J is TRBJ2-1 and V is TRBV9; the TCRdb D gene call, TRBD1, has no DNA to confirm it. The CDR3 consists of 18 residues. Germline CDR1 is SGDLS and CDR2 is YYNGEE. The CDR3 is CASSFRGAGGPFHNEQFF.

The chain links TRBV6-6 to TRBJ2-7. CDR3 length equals 11 residues. Germline CDR1 and CDR2: MNHNY and SVGAGI (reference sequence). CDR3 sequence reads: CASGTSYEQYF.

The rearrangement joins TRBV2 to TRBJ2-3; TCRdb picks TRBD2, but there is no DNA to check that call. CDR3 length: 15 amino acids. Germline V lookup: CDR1 SNHLY, CDR2 FYNNEI. The CDR3 sequence: CASTGLAGFTDTQYF. The entire variable domain, with the rest obtained from reference TRBV2 and TRBJ2-3, is as follows: EPEVTQTPSHQVTQMGQEVILRCVPISNHLYFYWYRQILGQKVEFLVSFYNNEISEKSEIFDDQFSVERPDGSNFTLKIRSTKLEDSAMYFCASTGLAGFTDTQYFGPGTRLTVL.

This chain links TRBV7-8 with TRBJ1-3. CDR1 is SGHVS and CDR2 is FQNEAQ in the germline V gene. This CDR3 has 14 residues. The CDR3 reads CASSFQGSVNTIYF.

The V and J genes are TRBV21-1 and TRBJ1-5; absent DNA, TCRdb's TRBD1 call cannot be checked. TRBV21-1 is shown as a pseudogene. CDR3 size: 16 residues. CDR3 in amino acids: CASSKEGGTSNQPQHF.

This sequence joins TRBV7-2 and TRBJ2-1; the TCRdb D gene call, TRBD2, has no DNA to confirm it. The germline CDR1 and CDR2 sequences are SGHTA and FQGNSA. The CDR3 has 14 residues. CDR3 sequence reads: CASSLVRGVNEQFF.

The chain carries TRBV20-1 and TRBJ2-7; the TCRdb call, TRBD2, lacks DNA for checking. CDR1 and CDR2 (germline): DFQATT, SNEGSKA (reference sequence). This CDR3 region has 13 residues. The CDR3 spells CSATRDSTREQYF.

The rearrangement joins TRBV7-9 to TRBJ2-5; the TCRdb call, TRBD1, lacks DNA for checking. This CDR3 has 14 residues. The V gene's germline CDR1 is SEHNR and CDR2 FQNEAQ (reference sequence). The CDR3 here is CASSRTGTVETQYF.

The chain has TRBV6-5 and TRBJ2-2; no DNA is available, so the TRBD1 call from TCRdb remains unchecked. This CDR3 is built from 15 residues. CDR1 is MNHEY and CDR2 is SVGAGI in the germline V gene. The CDR3 region is CASSWGLANTGELFF.

This chain joins TRBV28 and TRBJ2-7; lacking DNA, the TRBD1 call made by TCRdb goes unchecked. This CDR3 contains 13 residues. Germline values: CDR1 MDHEN, CDR2 SYDVKM. CDR3: CASSWDTSYEQYF.

This sequence joins TRBV6-5 and TRBJ1-5; TCRdb's D call of TRBD1 is untestable without DNA. CDR1 and CDR2 (germline): MNHEY, SVGAGI. The CDR3 covers 15 residues. CDR3: CASSYSGAGGQPQHF.

The chain has TRBV9 and TRBJ1-2; TCRdb designates TRBD1, a call that cannot be tested without DNA. Germline V gene data show CDR1 as SGDLS and CDR2 as YYNGEE. This CDR3 contains 14 residues. This chain's CDR3 is CASSVETGHYGYTF.